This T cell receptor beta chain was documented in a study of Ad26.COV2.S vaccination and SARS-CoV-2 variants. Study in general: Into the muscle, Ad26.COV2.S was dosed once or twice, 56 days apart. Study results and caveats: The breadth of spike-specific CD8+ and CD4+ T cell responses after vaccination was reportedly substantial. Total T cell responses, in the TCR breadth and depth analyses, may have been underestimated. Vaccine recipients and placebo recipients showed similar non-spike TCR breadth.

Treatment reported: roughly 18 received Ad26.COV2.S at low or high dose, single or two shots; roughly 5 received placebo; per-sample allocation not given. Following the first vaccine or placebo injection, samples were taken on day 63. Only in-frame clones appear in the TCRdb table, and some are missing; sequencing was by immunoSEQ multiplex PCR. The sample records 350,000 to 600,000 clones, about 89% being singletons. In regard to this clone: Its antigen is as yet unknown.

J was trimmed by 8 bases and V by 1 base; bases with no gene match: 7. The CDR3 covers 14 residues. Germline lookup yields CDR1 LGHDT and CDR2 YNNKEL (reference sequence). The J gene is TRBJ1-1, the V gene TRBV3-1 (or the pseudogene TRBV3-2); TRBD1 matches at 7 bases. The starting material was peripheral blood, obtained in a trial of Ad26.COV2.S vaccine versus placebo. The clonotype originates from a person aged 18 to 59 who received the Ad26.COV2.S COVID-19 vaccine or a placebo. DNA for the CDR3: TGTGCCAGCAGCCAAGCGATGGCAGGGGGGGAAGCTTTCTTT. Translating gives CASSQAMAGGEAFF.